Presented here are 18 T cell receptor beta chains from one specimen sequenced in a study of blood T cell repertoires in COVID-19. Clones were read by immunoSEQ multiplex PCR, and TCRdb kept only the in-frame ones, dropping some. Among around 120,000 clones, roughly nine tenths were seen once, and the ten largest hold 1.5% to 2%. Sequencing was carried out using peripheral blood. The receptors shown here come from a human donor with active COVID-19. The donor label of this sample is uncertain.

This chain connects TRBV5-1 to TRBJ2-3; 15 positions match TRBD2. Per the germline V gene, CDR1 is SGHRS and CDR2 is YFSETQ. The V gene end was trimmed by 4 bases and the J gene end by 3 bases; junction bases not matched to a gene: 3. The CDR3 consists of 16 residues. The CDR3 region is CASSPGLAGGTDTQYF. CDR3 DNA sequence: TGCGCCAGCAGCCCCGGACTAGCGGGGGGGACAGATACGCAGTATTTT.

The chain employs TRBV19 and TRBJ2-7, with D tentatively TRBD2 (5 bases). V lost 3 bases to trimming and J lost 2 bases, with 14 bases between them. The CDR3 length is 15 residues. From germline, CDR1 is LNHDA and CDR2 SQIVND (reference sequence). The DNA for the CDR3 is TGTGCCAGTAGTATGGGCTCCGGGGAAACCTACGAGCAGTACTTC. Translation: CASSMGSGETYEQYF.

The chain recombines TRBV2 with TRBJ2-1; 9 positions agree with TRBD2. The ends lost 6 bases at V and 3 bases at J; junction bases unmatched: 6. The germline gives CDR1 SNHLY, CDR2 FYNNEI. The CDR3 has 15 residues. DNA of the CDR3: TGTGCCAGCAGGGTAGCGGGGGTACTCTACAATGAGCAGTTCTTC. Translated, it gives CASRVAGVLYNEQFF. Using reference TRBV2 and TRBJ2-1 for the parts outside the CDR3, the full variable domain is EPEVTQTPSHQVTQMGQEVILRCVPISNHLYFYWYRQILGQKVEFLVSFYNNEISEKSEIFDDQFSVERPDGSNFTLKIRSTKLEDSAMYFCASRVAGVLYNEQFFGPGTRLTVL.

The chain is built from TRBV20-1 and TRBJ2-3; the D gene is possibly TRBD2 (6 bases). The germline V gene has CDR1 DFQATT and CDR2 SNEGSKA (reference sequence). V lost 3 bases to trimming and J lost 9 bases, with 10 bases between them. The CDR3 has 11 amino acids. CDR3 protein: CSARGGGTQYF. CDR3 nucleotides: TGCAGTGCTAGGGGCGGAGGGACGCAGTATTTT.

The V gene is TRBV11-3, the J gene TRBJ1-1; TRBD1 matches at 8 bases. CDR3 size: 15 residues. The germline CDR1 and CDR2 sequences are SGHNT and YENEEA. V lost 3 bases, J lost 4 bases, and 7 bases stayed unmatched. The CDR3 nucleotides read TGTGCCAGCAGCTTTGACAGGGGAGATTTCACTGAAGCTTTCTTT. Amino acids: CASSFDRGDFTEAFF.

V and J are TRBV10-3 and TRBJ2-7; no definite D call. This CDR3 has 12 residues. V shed 0 bases and J shed 7 bases, with 7 bases lying between them. Looked up from germline, CDR1 is ENHRY and CDR2 is SYGVKD. CDR3 protein: CAISESTNEQYF. CDR3 DNA sequence: TGTGCCATCAGTGAGTCGACAAATGAGCAGTACTTC.

This clone appeared a few times. This chain uses TRBV11-2 with TRBJ1-2; D uncertain. Trimming removed 5 bases at V and 4 bases at J, with 11 bases between. The germline V gene encodes CDR1 SGHAT and CDR2 FQNNGV. The CDR3 runs to 13 residues. The CDR3 loop reads CASSLTDIYGYTF. The CDR3 nucleotides read TGTGCCAGCAGCCTCACTGACATCTATGGCTACACCTTC.

The chain carries TRBV5-1 and TRBJ2-5; D is possibly TRBD1 (6 bases). Germline V gives CDR1 SGHRS, CDR2 YFSETQ. The CDR3 spans 16 residues. The V gene lost 2 bases and the J gene lost 2 bases, with 16 bases spanning the gap. CDR3 loop: CASSLTPGHLQETQYF. The CDR3 coding sequence is TGCGCCAGCAGCTTAACACCGGGACACCTGCAAGAGACCCAGTACTTC.

This clone appeared a single time. The J gene is TRBJ2-1, the V gene TRBV5-1; 10 bases are shared with TRBD2. Germline V gene sequence: CDR1 SGHRS, CDR2 YFSETQ. Unmatched junction bases numbered 12, after V lost 3 bases and J lost 15 bases. CDR3 length equals 14 residues. CDR3 in DNA: TGCGCCAGCAGCTCTACCGGGACTAGCGATTGGCCGTTCTTC. Translation: CASSSTGTSDWPFF.

This clone was recorded a few times. Relative to the germline gene, one junction end is altered; a read error may explain this. This rearrangement joins TRBV4-1 to TRBJ2-5; TRBD1 aligns across 11 bases. The CDR3 covers 20 residues. Germline loops: CDR1 MGHRA, CDR2 YSYEKL. CDR3 sequence reads: CASSPGGWRDRGGEGARMNF. CDR3 coding DNA: TGCGCCAGCAGCCCCGGTGGGTGGCGGGACAGGGGGGGCGAAGGGGCTCGGATGAACTTC.

The chain carries TRBV15 and TRBJ2-7; TRBD1 aligns across 10 bases. CDR3 length equals 16 residues. The ends lost 0 bases at V and 3 bases at J; junction bases unmatched: 5. The germline gives CDR1 LNHNV, CDR2 YYDKDF (reference sequence). CDR3 DNA: TGTGCCACCAGCAGAGATAAGGGACAGGGGCACTACGAGCAGTACTTC. This codes for CATSRDKGQGHYEQYF.

The chain links TRBV2 to TRBJ2-1; 12 nucleotides align to TRBD2. The germline V gene encodes CDR1 SNHLY and CDR2 FYNNEI. Trimming at V came to 10 bases and at J to 7 bases, leaving 20 bases not matched to a gene. This CDR3 region has 18 residues. The CDR3 sequence is CAILRASGGAGVKNEQFF. CDR3 in DNA: TGTGCCATCTTGCGGGCTAGCGGGGGGGCTGGGGTAAAAAATGAGCAGTTCTTC.

The chain has TRBV28 and TRBJ1-6; no reliable D call. Germline V CDR1 and CDR2: MDHEN, SYDVKM. Trimming left V 6 bases short and J 0 bases short, with 12 bases between. The CDR3 is 16 amino acids. The CDR3 bases are TGTGCCAGCAGCACGACTCGTAGCTCCTATAATTCACCCCTCCACTTT. Amino acid sequence: CASSTTRSSYNSPLHF.

CDR3 sequence: CASSSMTSGGNIQYF. CDR3 bases: TGTGCCAGCAGCTCGATGACTAGTGGAGGGAACATTCAGTACTTC. V usage is TRBV5-4 and J usage is TRBJ2-4; D might be TRBD2 (6 bases). V gave up 3 bases and J gave up 7 bases, with 17 bases separating them. The CDR3 is made up of 15 amino acids. The germline CDR1 and CDR2 sequences are SGHNT and YYREEE (reference sequence).

The chain couples TRBV2 to TRBJ1-6, with D possibly matching TRBD1 (5 bases). V lost 5 bases, J lost 2 bases, and 16 bases lay in between. The CDR3 runs 17 residues. Germline V gene data show CDR1 as SNHLY and CDR2 as FYNNEI. This CDR3 reads CASSPSLRTTYNSPLHF. The CDR3 region has the DNA TGTGCCAGCAGTCCCTCCCTGAGGACAACCTATAATTCACCCCTCCACTTT.

Only one count was recorded for this clone. The chain combines TRBV5-4 with TRBJ2-3; the D gene is possibly TRBD1 (6 bases). The CDR3 is 14 amino acids. Trimming removed 0 bases from V and 3 bases from J, with 8 bases in between. The germline V gene has CDR1 SGHNT and CDR2 YYREEE (reference sequence). The chain's CDR3 is CASSLDRVTDTQYF. Here the CDR3 DNA reads TGTGCCAGCAGCTTGGACAGGGTGACAGATACGCAGTATTTT.

The rearrangement joins TRBV6-5 to TRBJ2-3, with D maybe TRBD1 (5 bases). Trimming took 6 bases from V and 6 from J, leaving 16 bases between them. The CDR3 is made up of 14 amino acids. Per the germline V gene, CDR1 is MNHEY and CDR2 is SVGAGI. The CDR3 DNA is TGTGCCAGCAGCCAAACTCTGCAGGGCGATACGCAGTATTTT. It specifies CASSQTLQGDTQYF.

The rearrangement uses TRBV6-5 and TRBJ2-1, with D possibly matching TRBD2 (6 bases). Germline V gene data show CDR1 as MNHEY and CDR2 as SVGAGI. The V end lost 10 bases, the J end lost 4 bases, and 14 bases lay between the germline ends. CDR3 length: 13 residues. The CDR3 reads CATKQEGYNEQFF. The CDR3 region has the DNA TGTGCCACCAAACAGGAGGGGTACAATGAGCAGTTCTTC.